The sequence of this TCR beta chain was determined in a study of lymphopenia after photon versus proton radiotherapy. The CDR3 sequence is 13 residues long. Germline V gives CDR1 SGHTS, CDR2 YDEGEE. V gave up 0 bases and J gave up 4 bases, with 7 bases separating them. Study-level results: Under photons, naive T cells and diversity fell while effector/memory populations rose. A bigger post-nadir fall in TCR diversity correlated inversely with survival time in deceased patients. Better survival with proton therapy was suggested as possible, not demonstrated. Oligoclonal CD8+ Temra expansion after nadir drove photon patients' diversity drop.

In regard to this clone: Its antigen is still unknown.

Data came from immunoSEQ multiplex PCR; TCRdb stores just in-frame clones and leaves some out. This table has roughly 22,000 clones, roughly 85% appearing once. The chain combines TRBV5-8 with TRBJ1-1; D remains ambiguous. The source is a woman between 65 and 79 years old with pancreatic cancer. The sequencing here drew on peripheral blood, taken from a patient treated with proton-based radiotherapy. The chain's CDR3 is CASSLVRGTEAFF. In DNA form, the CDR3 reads TGTGCCAGCAGCTTGGTGCGGGGCACTGAAGCTTTCTTT.